Following are 22 T cell receptor beta chains from one sample sequenced in a study of CD8 T cell repertoires and HIV-1 epitope variants. This table comes from immunoSEQ multiplex PCR, and its TCRdb copy is limited to in-frame clones, with some not included. The data contain under 7,000 clones, 65% to 70% of them seen just once; the ten biggest clones take up around 40%. For these TCRs, the target antigens are not known. Sequencing was carried out using cultured CD8+ T cells derived from PBMCs. Source of these receptors: a male donor with HIV.

This clone was recorded a few times. The chain links TRBV28 to TRBJ2-3, with D unclear. This CDR3 spans 14 amino acids. Trimming removed 3 bases from V and 5 bases from J, with 12 bases in between. Germline values: CDR1 MDHEN, CDR2 SYDVKM. The CDR3 DNA sequence: TGTGCCAGCAGTTTTATTCCGGATCTAGATACGCAGTATTTT. This gives the protein CASSFIPDLDTQYF.

The DNA of the CDR3 is TGTGCCAGCAGGGGTACAACGACCCTCGGCTCCTACGAGCAGTACTTC. Protein sequence: CASRGTTTLGSYEQYF. V and J are TRBV27 and TRBJ2-7; no firm D call. This CDR3 comprises 16 residues. CDR1 and CDR2 from the germline V gene are MNHEY and SMNVEV (reference sequence). Trimming cost V 6 bases and J 0 bases, with 18 bases left between them.

This clone has only a few counts. The chain has TRBV7-2 and TRBJ2-7, with D possibly matching TRBD2 (5 bases). V was shortened by 2 bases and J by 4 bases, with 15 bases between the two germline ends. The CDR3 extends over 15 amino acids. Germline loops: CDR1 SGHTA, CDR2 FQGNSA. The CDR3 nucleotides are TGTGCCAGCAGCTTACACAGCGGAGGATTGTACGAGCAGTACTTC. This gives the protein CASSLHSGGLYEQYF.

In this sample, this clone turned up a few times. V is TRBV19 and J is TRBJ2-1; 8 bases are shared with TRBD2. Germline values: CDR1 LNHDA, CDR2 SQIVND (reference sequence). V lost 0 bases and J lost 1; bases outside the gene matches: 2. This CDR3 contains 16 residues. CDR3 region: CASSIEGGRSYNEQFF. As DNA, the CDR3 is TGTGCCAGTAGTATAGAGGGCGGGAGGTCCTACAATGAGCAGTTCTTC.

On this clone itself: This sample also contains other DNA sequences that code for the same CDR3. V is TRBV27 and J is TRBJ2-2, with TRBD2 matching 11 bases. This CDR3 has 18 residues. Trimming took 4 bases from V and 2 from J; bases not matched to a gene: 9. CDR1 and CDR2 (germline): MNHEY, SMNVEV (reference sequence). In nucleotides, the CDR3 is TGTGCCAGCAGTTCAACGACGACTAGCGGGAACAACACCGGGGAGCTGTTTTTT. This translates into CASSSTTTSGNNTGELFF.

In its sample, this clone is medium-sized (0.01 to 0.1%). V gene TRBV4-2 combines with J gene TRBJ2-7, with D perhaps matching TRBD1 or TRBD2 (5 bases each). Trimming took off 4 bases at V and 5 bases at J, with 15 bases between the two ends. The CDR3 length is 14 residues. Germline V gene data show CDR1 as LGHNA and CDR2 as YNFKEQ. CDR3 sequence reads: CASSPTGGRDEQYF. CDR3 DNA sequence: TGTGCCAGCAGCCCTACAGGCGGGCGGGACGAGCAGTACTTC.

The chain couples TRBV4-1 to TRBJ2-1; D is undetermined. The germline V gene encodes CDR1 MGHRA and CDR2 YSYEKL. The V end was cut by 3 bases, the J end by 10 bases, with 7 bases between. The CDR3 has 11 amino acids. For the CDR3, the DNA is TGCGCCAGCAGCCAGACCAGAGAGCAGTTCTTC. This codes for CASSQTREQFF.

The chain recombines TRBV28 with TRBJ1-1, with 7 bases that match TRBD1. Looked up from germline, CDR1 is MDHEN and CDR2 is SYDVKM. The CDR3 is 14 amino acids. The V and J ends lost 4 bases and 1 base, in that order; junction bases with no gene match: 3. The CDR3 protein is CASSYRGGNTEAFF. DNA of the CDR3: TGTGCCAGCAGTTACAGGGGAGGGAACACTGAAGCTTTCTTT.

The chain joins TRBV18 to TRBJ1-2; TRBD1 is a possible D gene (6 bases). The CDR3 has 15 residues. The germline V and J ends were trimmed by 0 bases and 5 bases, with 13 bases remaining between them. The germline gives CDR1 KGHSH, CDR2 LQKENI. This CDR3 reads CASSPPITGNYGYTF. As DNA, the CDR3 is TGTGCCAGCTCACCACCAATAACAGGGAATTATGGCTACACCTTC.

This clone has only a few counts. CDR3 sequence: CASSSSFWTSVNNEQFF. CDR3 DNA: TGTGCCAGCAGCTCTAGCTTCTGGACTAGCGTAAACAATGAGCAGTTCTTC. This chain joins TRBV7-8 and TRBJ2-1, with 9 bases identical to TRBD2. CDR1 and CDR2 from the germline V gene are SGHVS and FQNEAQ. V lost 4 bases to trimming and J lost 5 bases; unmatched junction nucleotides: 12. This CDR3 has 17 residues.

This chain connects TRBV7-8 to TRBJ2-1; no clear D gene. The CDR3 loop spans 13 amino acids. Trimming pared 1 base from V and 9 bases from J, leaving 10 bases between. CDR1 and CDR2 (germline): SGHVS, FQNEAQ. DNA of the CDR3: TGTGCCAGCAGCTTAGACGGTGCCAGTGAGCAGTTCTTC. Translating it yields CASSLDGASEQFF. The full variable domain, in which reference TRBV7-8 and TRBJ2-1 provide the parts outside the CDR3, is GAGVSQSPRYKVAKRGQDVALRCDPISGHVSLFWYQQALGQGPEFLTYFQNEAQLDKSGLPSDRFFAERPEGSVSTLKIQRTQQEDSAVYLCASSLDGASEQFFGPGTRLTVL.

The rearrangement uses TRBV6-1 and TRBJ1-5; the D gene is possibly TRBD1 (5 bases). Germline lookup yields CDR1 MNHNS and CDR2 SASEGT. V gave up 7 bases and J gave up 7 bases, with 17 bases separating them. The CDR3 contains 14 residues. The CDR3, as DNA: TGTGCCAGCACCCCGGGGAGGGGTGGGCAGCCCCAGCATTTT. Encoded protein: CASTPGRGGQPQHF.

The J gene is TRBJ1-1, the V gene TRBV19; no firm D call. The CDR3 covers 15 residues. V was clipped by 6 bases and J by 0 bases, with 14 bases between them. Germline V gene data show CDR1 as LNHDA and CDR2 as SQIVND (reference sequence). CDR3: CASSPLHAMNTEAFF. The DNA for the CDR3 is TGTGCCAGTAGCCCCCTCCACGCCATGAACACTGAAGCTTTCTTT.

The J gene is TRBJ1-6, the V gene TRBV2; D is undetermined. CDR3 length: 15 amino acids. Germline V gives CDR1 SNHLY, CDR2 FYNNEI. The V end was cut by 3 bases, the J end by 0 bases, with 6 bases between. In nucleotides, the CDR3 is TGTGCCAGCAGTGACAGGAGCTCCTATAATTCACCCCTCCACTTT. Protein: CASSDRSSYNSPLHF.

This clone was observed once. The rearrangement links TRBV29-1 to TRBJ2-1; D unresolved. Per the germline V gene, CDR1 is SQVTM and CDR2 is ANQGSEA. Trimming removed 3 bases from V and 4 bases from J, with 7 bases in between. CDR3 size: 12 residues. DNA for the CDR3: TGCAGCGTTGACGAAGGATACAATGAGCAGTTCTTC. Translation: CSVDEGYNEQFF.

This chain uses TRBV7-3 with TRBJ2-3, with a tentative D call TRBD1 (6 bases). This CDR3 is 14 amino acids long. The V and J ends lost 4 bases and 4 bases respectively, with 12 bases between them. Germline lookup yields CDR1 SGHTA and CDR2 FQGTGA. CDR3 DNA: TGTGCCAGCAGCTCCGACAGGTTCGCAGATACGCAGTATTTT. Its translation: CASSSDRFADTQYF.

This clone has more than one count but fewer than ten. V gene TRBV7-8 combines with J gene TRBJ2-7, with 9 bases lining up with TRBD1. The junction had 6 bases not matched to a gene; V was cut back by 5 bases and J by 4 bases. The CDR3 runs 14 residues. Per the germline V gene, CDR1 is SGHVS and CDR2 is FQNEAQ. As DNA, the CDR3 is TGTGCCAGCAGCCTGGGACAGGGAGGTTACGAGCAGTACTTC. This codes for CASSLGQGGYEQYF.

The DNA of the CDR3 is TGTGCCAGCAGTCCCCGACAGGGGGAAAATGAAAAACTGTTTTTT. Its translation is CASSPRQGENEKLFF. The V and J genes are TRBV28 and TRBJ1-4, with 9 bases that match TRBD1. Germline CDR1 is MDHEN and CDR2 is SYDVKM. The CDR3 spans 15 residues. The V gene end was trimmed by 5 bases and the J gene end by 5 bases; junction bases not matched to a gene: 6.

The chain employs TRBV6-6 and TRBJ2-7; D is perhaps TRBD1 or TRBD2 (5 bases each). The CDR3 has 16 residues. The V gene's germline CDR1 is MNHNY and CDR2 SVGAGI (reference sequence). The V gene lost 5 bases and the J gene lost 1 base, with 18 bases spanning the gap. The CDR3 DNA is TGTGCCAGCAGTGTATCCTCCGGGACGGTGTCCTACGAGCAGTACTTC. Its protein product is CASSVSSGTVSYEQYF.

The chain couples TRBV5-6 to TRBJ1-1; D is unresolved. The V and J ends lost 3 bases and 1 base respectively, with 13 bases between them. The V gene's germline CDR1 is SGHDT and CDR2 YYEEEE. The length of the CDR3 is 15 residues. The CDR3 DNA reads as TGTGCCAGCAGCTGGGGAGGGCCCCAGAACACTGAAGCTTTCTTT. It encodes CASSWGGPQNTEAFF. The full variable domain, its missing parts supplied by reference TRBV5-6 and TRBJ1-1, is DAGVTQSPTHLIKTRGQQVTLRCSPKSGHDTVSWYQQALGQGPQFIFQYYEEEERQRGNFPDRFSGHQFPNYSSELNVNALLLGDSALYLCASSWGGPQNTEAFFGQGTRLTVV.

V usage is TRBV2 and J usage is TRBJ1-1; tentatively, D is TRBD1 (5 bases). The CDR3 loop spans 14 amino acids. CDR1 SNHLY and CDR2 FYNNEI come from the germline V gene. The V end was cut by 6 bases, the J end by 3 bases, with 14 bases between. The CDR3 sequence: CASRGRGRDTEAFF. CDR3 nucleotide sequence: TGTGCCAGCAGGGGGAGGGGCAGGGACACTGAAGCTTTCTTT. The full variable domain, in which reference TRBV2 and TRBJ1-1 provide the parts outside the CDR3, is EPEVTQTPSHQVTQMGQEVILRCVPISNHLYFYWYRQILGQKVEFLVSFYNNEISEKSEIFDDQFSVERPDGSNFTLKIRSTKLEDSAMYFCASRGRGRDTEAFFGQGTRLTVV.

The rearrangement links TRBV4-2 to TRBJ2-7, with TRBD1 identical over 7 bases. The germline V gene encodes CDR1 LGHNA and CDR2 YNFKEQ. With V trimmed by 5 bases and J by 0 bases, 7 bases remained unmatched. The length of the CDR3 is 15 residues. The CDR3 bases are TGTGCCAGCAGCTTGGGGGACAGTGACTCCTACGAGCAGTACTTC. This codes for CASSLGDSDSYEQYF.